Sequencing of this T cell receptor (beta chain) was carried out in a study of blood T cell repertoires in COVID-19. Clones were read by immunoSEQ multiplex PCR, and TCRdb kept only the in-frame ones, dropping some. The data hold roughly 80,000 clones, with 84% observed a single time. This clonotype originated in a man aged 45-65 years with acute or convalescent COVID-19. The sample taken for sequencing was peripheral blood.

The CDR3: CASSLTAGGADEQFF. CDR3 coding DNA: TGTGCCAGCAGCTTAACTGCCGGGGGGGCCGATGAGCAGTTCTTC. The chain joins TRBV7-9 to TRBJ2-1; 8 bases agree with TRBD2. CDR1 is SEHNR and CDR2 is FQNEAQ in the germline V gene (reference sequence). V lost 2 bases to trimming and J lost 8 bases; unmatched junction nucleotides: 8. The CDR3 runs to 15 residues.